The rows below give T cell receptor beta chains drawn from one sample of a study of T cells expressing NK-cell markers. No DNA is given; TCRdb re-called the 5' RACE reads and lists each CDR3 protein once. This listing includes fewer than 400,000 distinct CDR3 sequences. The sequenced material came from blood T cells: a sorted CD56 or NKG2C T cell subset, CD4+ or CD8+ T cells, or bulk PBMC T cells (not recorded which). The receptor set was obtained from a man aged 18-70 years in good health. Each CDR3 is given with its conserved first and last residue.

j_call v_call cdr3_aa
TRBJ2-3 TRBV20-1 CSAPRLAGGQDTQYF
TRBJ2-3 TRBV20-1 CSAGLAGPFLTQYF
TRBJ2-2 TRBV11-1 CASSLLTGNSGASRELFF
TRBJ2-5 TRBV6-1 CASSRGDTAQETQYF
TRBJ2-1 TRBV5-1 CASSPMTGRDEQFF
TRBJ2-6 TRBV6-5 CASSYTRPGANVLTF
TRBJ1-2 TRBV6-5 CASSYRDTVGGYTF
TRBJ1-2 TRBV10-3 CAISATGPFGYTF
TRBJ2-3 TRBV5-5 CASSKVGSPEGDTQYF
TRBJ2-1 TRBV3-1 CASSQEYPVGGGLNNEQFF
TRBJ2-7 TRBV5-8 CASGPRWAGLGYEQYF
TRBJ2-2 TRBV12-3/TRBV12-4 CASRLGQGGRTGELFF
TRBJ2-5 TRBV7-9 CASSIAGSRVETQYF
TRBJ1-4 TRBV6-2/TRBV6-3 CASSYYATNEKLFF
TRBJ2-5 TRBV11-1 CASSPGGQGLAETQYF
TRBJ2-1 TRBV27 CASSLYMGQPYNEQFF
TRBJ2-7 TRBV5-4 CASSTLLRTDYEQYF
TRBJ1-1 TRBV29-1 CSVAEGGGEAFF
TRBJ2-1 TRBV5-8 CASSLERGSSYNEQFF
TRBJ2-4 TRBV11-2 CASSPVGTEVFLKNIQYF
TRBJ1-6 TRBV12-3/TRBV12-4 CASTRGYLNSPLHF
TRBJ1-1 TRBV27 CASSAHGVDTEAFF
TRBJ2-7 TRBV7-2 CASSPALAGGRNEQYF
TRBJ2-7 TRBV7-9 CASSPQAALRHEQYF
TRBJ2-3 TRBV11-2 CASSLRVRSTDTQYF
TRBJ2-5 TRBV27 CASSVLYQETQYF
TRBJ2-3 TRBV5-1 CASSLGQHERVDTQYF
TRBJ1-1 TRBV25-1 CASSRGLDTEAFF
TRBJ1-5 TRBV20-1 CSASRRDGQPQHF
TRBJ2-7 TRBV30 CAWSVTGGIYEQYF
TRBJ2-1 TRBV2 CASSVRPGQNYNEQFF
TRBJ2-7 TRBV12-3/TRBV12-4 CASSPAGTGAYSYEQYF
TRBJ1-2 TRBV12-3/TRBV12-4 CASGRDGNYGYTF
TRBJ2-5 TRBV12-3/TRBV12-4 CASSPGLAGYGETQYF
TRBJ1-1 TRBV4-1 CASRDFRASYTEAFF
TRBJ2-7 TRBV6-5 CASSYNSAGRVIEQYF
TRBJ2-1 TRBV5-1 CASSLAPAPIANNEQFF
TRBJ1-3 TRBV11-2 CASSTLEGSAGNTIYF
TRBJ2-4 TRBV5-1 CASSPFDRAINIQYF
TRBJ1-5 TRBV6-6 CASRADQPQHF
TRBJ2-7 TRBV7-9 CASSLAPWTGKDEQYF
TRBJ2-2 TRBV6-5 CASSYTTGSTGELFF
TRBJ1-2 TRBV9 CASSVGGTGEGGYTF
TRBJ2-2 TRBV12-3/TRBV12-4 CASSFRPLAGGPGGELFF